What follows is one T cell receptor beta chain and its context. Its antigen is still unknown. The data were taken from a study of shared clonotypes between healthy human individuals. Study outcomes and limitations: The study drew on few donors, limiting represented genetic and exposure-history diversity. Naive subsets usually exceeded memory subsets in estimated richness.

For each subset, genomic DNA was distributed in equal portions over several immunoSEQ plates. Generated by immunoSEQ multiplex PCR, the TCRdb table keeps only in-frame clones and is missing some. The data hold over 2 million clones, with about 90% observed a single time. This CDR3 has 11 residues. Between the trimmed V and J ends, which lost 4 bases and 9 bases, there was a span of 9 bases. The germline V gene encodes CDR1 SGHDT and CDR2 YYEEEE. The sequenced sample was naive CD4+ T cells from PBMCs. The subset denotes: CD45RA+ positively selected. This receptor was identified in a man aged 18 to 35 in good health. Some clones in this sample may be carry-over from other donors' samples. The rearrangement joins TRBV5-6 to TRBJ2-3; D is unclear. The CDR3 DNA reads TGTGCCAGCAGCACAACTGGCACGCAGTATTTT. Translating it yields CASSTTGTQYF. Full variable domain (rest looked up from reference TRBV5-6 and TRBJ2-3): DAGVTQSPTHLIKTRGQQVTLRCSPKSGHDTVSWYQQALGQGPQFIFQYYEEEERQRGNFPDRFSGHQFPNYSSELNVNALLLGDSALYLCASSTTGTQYFGPGTRLTVL.